The 32 T cell receptor beta chains presented below share a single source sample, sequenced in a study of cytomegalovirus exposure and HLA in healthy donors. PCR amplification relied on 60 Vbeta primers (plus 13 Jbeta primers). Sequencing used immunoSEQ multiplex PCR; TCRdb keeps in-frame clones, though not all of them. Its table lists about 160,000 clones. The sequencing sample was made of PBMCs. The receptors originated from a man aged 30-40 years in good health and CMV-seronegative.

The chain combines TRBV6-5 with TRBJ2-7; 7 bases align to TRBD2. Unmatched junction bases numbered 6, after V lost 4 bases and J lost 3 bases. The CDR3 is 14 amino acids. The germline CDR1 and CDR2 sequences are MNHEY and SVGAGI. CDR3 residues: CASSSGLGVYEQYF. The CDR3 DNA is TGTGCCAGCAGTTCTGGACTAGGTGTCTACGAGCAGTACTTC.

The CDR3 coding sequence is TGTGCCAGCAGTGTTACTAGCGGGAGGGACACCGGGGAGCTGTTTTTT. Translated, it gives CASSVTSGRDTGELFF. V gene TRBV25-1 combines with J gene TRBJ2-2, with TRBD2 matching 13 bases. Losses at the gene ends were 4 bases for V and 3 bases for J; bases not matched to a gene: 2. Germline loops: CDR1 MGHDK, CDR2 SYGVNS. This CDR3 spans 16 amino acids.

V usage is TRBV4-2 and J usage is TRBJ2-2; possible D gene TRBD2, 6 bases. V shed 3 bases and J shed 0 bases, with 11 bases lying between them. The CDR3 extends over 16 amino acids. CDR1 is LGHNA, CDR2 YNFKEQ, per germline. CDR3 residues: CASSQSGGTNTGELFF. The CDR3 DNA sequence: TGTGCCAGCAGCCAGAGCGGCGGGACGAACACCGGGGAGCTGTTTTTT.

J is TRBJ2-7 and V is TRBV25-1; 7 nucleotides align to TRBD1. J lost 5 bases, V lost 4 bases, and 5 bases had no gene match. CDR1 is MGHDK and CDR2 is SYGVNS in the germline V gene. CDR3 length: 13 amino acids. CDR3 sequence: CASSVGGSDEQYF. Here the CDR3 DNA reads TGTGCCAGCAGTGTAGGGGGCTCTGACGAGCAGTACTTC.

The CDR3 DNA reads as TGTGCCAGCAGCATACACGAGCGCATCAAGCAGTTCTTC. The encoded protein is CASSIHERIKQFF. The chain carries TRBV7-2 and TRBJ2-1; no firm D call. This CDR3 has 13 residues. CDR1 and CDR2 from the germline V gene are SGHTA and FQGNSA. V lost 5 bases and J 11 bases, leaving 16 bases between the germline ends. The full variable domain, with the rest looked up from reference TRBV7-2 and TRBJ2-1, is GAGVSQSPSNKVTEKGKDVELRCDPISGHTALYWYRQSLGQGLEFLIYFQGNSAPDKSGLPSDRFSAERTGGSVSTLTIQRTQQEDSAVYLCASSIHERIKQFFGPGTRLTVL.

The chain has TRBV28 and TRBJ1-1; 7 nucleotides line up with TRBD1. V shed 8 bases and J 2 bases; nucleotides not matched to a gene: 8. This CDR3 spans 14 amino acids. The germline V gene has CDR1 MDHEN and CDR2 SYDVKM. CDR3 residues: CASPRTGENTEAFF. The CDR3 coding sequence is TGTGCCAGCCCTAGGACAGGCGAAAACACTGAAGCTTTCTTT.

The J gene is TRBJ1-1, the V gene TRBV16; D may be TRBD1 (5 bases). V was shortened by 1 base and J by 5 bases, with 11 bases between the two germline ends. CDR3 length: 14 amino acids. Germline lookup yields CDR1 KGHSY and CDR2 FQNENV. CDR3 bases: TGTGCCAGCAGCCAATTTTCGGGGGGAACTGAAGCTTTCTTT. Its translation: CASSQFSGGTEAFF.

A note on this clone: A junction end diverges from the germline sequence, so it may reflect a read error. The chain joins TRBV11-2 to TRBJ2-1, with D unclear. This CDR3 is 15 amino acids long. Germline CDR1 is SGHAT and CDR2 is FQNNGV. CDR3 nucleotides: TGTGCCAGCAGCTCCAAGAAACCGGAGTACAAAGAGCAGTTCTTC. Translating it yields CASSSKKPEYKEQFF.

CDR3 sequence: CASLLAGGGEQFF. CDR3 coding DNA: TGTGCCAGCTTGCTAGCGGGAGGTGGAGAGCAGTTCTTC. The V call is TRBV11-2, the J call TRBJ2-1; 11 nucleotides match TRBD2. There are 13 residues in the CDR3. V dropped 8 bases and J dropped 10; count of bases not matched to a gene: 7. Looked up from germline, CDR1 is SGHAT and CDR2 is FQNNGV. Full variable domain (remainder filled in from reference TRBV11-2 and TRBJ2-1): EAGVAQSPRYKIIEKRQSVAFWCNPISGHATLYWYQQILGQGPKLLIQFQNNGVVDDSQLPKDRFSAERLKGVDSTLKIQPAKLEDSAVYLCASLLAGGGEQFFGPGTRLTVL.

The chain links TRBV6-1 to TRBJ2-7; 10 nucleotides line up with TRBD2. Unmatched junction bases numbered 8, after V lost 10 bases and J lost 5 bases. This CDR3 is built from 13 residues. Germline V gives CDR1 MNHNS, CDR2 SASEGT. CDR3 protein: CATGSGLANEQYF. Here the CDR3 DNA reads TGTGCCACCGGCTCGGGACTAGCGAACGAGCAGTACTTC.

This chain links TRBV6-1 with TRBJ1-1, with D possibly matching TRBD1 (5 bases). With 1 base removed from V and 4 bases from J, the gap between germline ends came to 13 bases. This CDR3 is built from 15 residues. CDR1 and CDR2 (germline): MNHNS, SASEGT. For the CDR3, the DNA is TGTGCCAGCAGTGAAGAGACAGCACGTGTCACTGAAGCTTTCTTT. Amino acid sequence: CASSEETARVTEAFF.

V and J are TRBV5-1 and TRBJ2-3; D remains unclear. The CDR3 has 15 residues. Germline V gives CDR1 SGHRS, CDR2 YFSETQ. V was trimmed by 1 base and J by 3 bases, leaving 12 bases between them. The CDR3 spells CASSLRHAETDTQYF. For the CDR3, the DNA is TGCGCCAGCAGCTTGAGACATGCAGAAACAGATACGCAGTATTTT.

This chain links TRBV15 with TRBJ1-2, with D unresolved. This CDR3 contains 17 residues. Germline values: CDR1 LNHNV, CDR2 YYDKDF (reference sequence). Deletions cut 2 bases from V and 0 bases from J, with 16 bases between. The CDR3 spells CATSRSSGSGANYGYTF. In DNA form, the CDR3 reads TGTGCCACCAGCAGATCATCTGGTTCAGGCGCTAACTATGGCTACACCTTC.

This sequence joins TRBV7-9 and TRBJ2-3, with TRBD1 matching over 9 bases. V lost 7 bases and J lost 2; bases outside the gene matches: 7. Germline CDR1 SEHNR, CDR2 FQNEAQ (reference sequence). The CDR3 has 15 amino acids. CDR3: CASTLGQGPTDTQYF. For the CDR3, the DNA is TGTGCCAGCACCCTAGGACAGGGGCCCACAGATACGCAGTATTTT. Using reference TRBV7-9 and TRBJ2-3 for the parts outside the CDR3, the full variable domain is DTGVSQNPRHKITKRGQNVTFRCDPISEHNRLYWYRQTLGQGPEFLTYFQNEAQLEKSRLLSDRFSAERPKGSFSTLEIQRTEQGDSAMYLCASTLGQGPTDTQYFGPGTRLTVL.

The V gene is TRBV27, the J gene TRBJ2-1; tentative D call: TRBD2 (6 bases). This CDR3 contains 17 residues. V lost 3 bases to trimming and J lost 1 base, with 16 bases between them. Germline-derived CDR1 and CDR2 are MNHEY and SMNVEV (reference sequence). The CDR3: CASSFSFAGSSYNEQFF. For the CDR3, the DNA is TGTGCCAGCAGTTTTAGTTTTGCGGGAAGTTCCTACAATGAGCAGTTCTTC.

The genes are TRBV19 and TRBJ1-4, with TRBD1 matching 9 bases. The V and J ends lost 3 bases and 6 bases, in that order; junction bases with no gene match: 2. Germline V lookup: CDR1 LNHDA, CDR2 SQIVND (reference sequence). The CDR3 covers 14 residues. CDR3 sequence reads: CASSIWTGDEKLFF. The CDR3 nucleotides are TGTGCCAGTAGTATTTGGACAGGGGATGAAAAACTGTTTTTT. The full variable domain, its missing parts supplied by reference TRBV19 and TRBJ1-4, is DGGITQSPKYLFRKEGQNVTLSCEQNLNHDAMYWYRQDPGQGLRLIYYSQIVNDFQKGDIAEGYSVSREKKESFPLTVTSAQKNPTAFYLCASSIWTGDEKLFFGSGTQLSVL.

The gene calls are TRBV9 and TRBJ2-6; 7 bases line up with TRBD1. The CDR3 contains 18 residues. In germline, CDR1 is SGDLS, CDR2 YYNGEE. The trim removed 0 bases at V and 1 base at J, leaving 7 bases unmatched. CDR3 region: CASSVVVGGASGANVLTF. CDR3 nucleotide sequence: TGTGCCAGCAGCGTAGTTGTAGGGGGCGCGTCTGGGGCCAACGTCCTGACTTTC.

The V gene is TRBV19, the J gene TRBJ1-5, with a possible D match to TRBD1 (6 bases). Per germline, CDR1 LNHDA and CDR2 SQIVND (reference sequence). V was trimmed by 3 bases and J by 0 bases, leaving 15 bases between them. The CDR3 has 17 residues. CDR3 protein: CASSIWQGTVSNQPQHF. The CDR3 nucleotides are TGTGCCAGTAGTATCTGGCAGGGGACCGTTAGCAATCAGCCCCAGCATTTT.

This sequence joins TRBV19 and TRBJ2-7; D might be TRBD1 (6 bases). Germline V gene lookup returns CDR1 LNHDA and CDR2 SQIVND (reference sequence). V lost 0 bases, J lost 2 bases, and 11 bases lay in between. CDR3 size: 15 residues. CDR3 amino acids: CASSIDWTDPYEQYF. In nucleotides, the CDR3 is TGTGCCAGTAGTATAGATTGGACAGATCCCTACGAGCAGTACTTC.

The chain employs TRBV5-1 and TRBJ1-1, with no clear D. Germline V lookup: CDR1 SGHRS, CDR2 YFSETQ. This CDR3 region has 14 residues. Trimming removed 3 bases at V and 3 bases at J, with 12 bases between. CDR3 sequence: CASSSMGLDTEAFF. CDR3 coding DNA: TGCGCCAGCAGCTCGATGGGCTTGGACACTGAAGCTTTCTTT.

The rearrangement links TRBV30 to TRBJ2-1, with TRBD2 matching 9 bases. The germline CDR1 and CDR2 sequences are GTSNPN and SVGIG (reference sequence). Trimming took 8 bases from V and 10 from J; bases not matched to a gene: 9. CDR3 size: 12 residues. This CDR3 is CAQGLAGNEQFF. Written as DNA, the CDR3 is TGTGCCCAAGGGCTAGCGGGAAACGAGCAGTTCTTC. Full variable domain (rest looked up from reference TRBV30 and TRBJ2-1): SQTIHQWPATLVQPVGSPLSLECTVEGTSNPNLYWYRQAAGRGLQLLFYSVGIGQISSEVPQNLSASRPQDRQFILSSKKLLLSDSGFYLCAQGLAGNEQFFGPGTRLTVL.

V and J are TRBV29-1 and TRBJ1-1; 7 bases fit TRBD1. This CDR3 region has 14 residues. Germline V gives CDR1 SQVTM, CDR2 ANQGSEA. Germline trimming cut 5 bases from V and 2 bases from J; bases unmatched to any gene: 8. CDR3 bases: TGCAGCGTTTGCAGGGGGGAATTCAACACTGAAGCTTTCTTT. Protein sequence: CSVCRGEFNTEAFF.

CDR3 coding DNA: TGTGCCAGCAGCCGCAGTGGGGGGGATCAGCCCCAGCATTTT. Its protein product is CASSRSGGDQPQHF. V is TRBV7-6 and J is TRBJ1-5, with D perhaps matching TRBD1 (5 bases). The CDR3 totals 14 residues. The V end was cut by 5 bases, the J end by 5 bases, with 13 bases between. Germline values: CDR1 SGHVS, CDR2 FNYEAQ. The full variable domain, completed using reference TRBV7-6 and TRBJ1-5, is GAGVSQSPRYKVTKRGQDVALRCDPISGHVSLYWYRQALGQGPEFLTYFNYEAQQDKSGLPNDRFSAERPEGSISTLTIQRTEQRDSAMYRCASSRSGGDQPQHFGDGTRLSIL.

The chain couples TRBV5-1 to TRBJ2-1; TRBD2 matches at 12 bases. Germline lookup yields CDR1 SGHRS and CDR2 YFSETQ. The CDR3 consists of 17 residues. The V gene end was trimmed by 3 bases and the J gene end by 7 bases; junction bases not matched to a gene: 11. CDR3 bases: TGCGCCAGCAGCTCCGACCGGACTAGCGGGATGGGGAATGAGCAGTTCTTC. It codes for CASSSDRTSGMGNEQFF.

The chain joins TRBV28 to TRBJ1-1; no clear D gene. Germline V gene lookup returns CDR1 MDHEN and CDR2 SYDVKM. Trimming pared 2 bases from V and 0 bases from J, leaving 13 bases between. This CDR3 spans 16 amino acids. The CDR3 loop is CASSLGGLLMNTEAFF. The DNA of the CDR3 is TGTGCCAGCAGTTTAGGTGGGCTCCTCATGAACACTGAAGCTTTCTTT.

This chain links TRBV11-3 with TRBJ2-3; 10 positions agree with TRBD2. V lost 3 bases to trimming and J lost 0 bases; unmatched junction nucleotides: 6. CDR3 length: 17 residues. From germline, CDR1 is SGHNT and CDR2 YENEEA. The chain's CDR3 is CASSFPGLAESTDTQYF. The CDR3 region has the DNA TGTGCCAGCAGCTTTCCCGGACTAGCGGAGAGCACAGATACGCAGTATTTT. The variable domain in full, with the rest retrieved from reference TRBV11-3 and TRBJ2-3, is EAGVVQSPRYKIIEKKQPVAFWCNPISGHNTLYWYLQNLGQGPELLIRYENEEAVDDSQLPKDRFSAERLKGVDSTLKIQPAELGDSAVYLCASSFPGLAESTDTQYFGPGTRLTVL.

The genes are TRBV27 and TRBJ2-5; tentatively, D is TRBD1 (6 bases). This CDR3 region has 15 residues. The germline CDR1 and CDR2 sequences are MNHEY and SMNVEV (reference sequence). V lost 4 bases, J lost 1 base, and 13 bases lay in between. In DNA form, the CDR3 reads TGTGCCAGCAGTTGGGGGCCGGACAGCCAAGAGACCCAGTACTTC. This gives the protein CASSWGPDSQETQYF.

The chain joins TRBV2 to TRBJ1-5; D perhaps matches TRBD1 (5 bases). Germline assignment: CDR1 SNHLY and CDR2 FYNNEI. The CDR3 runs to 14 residues. Trimming removed 6 bases from V and 2 bases from J, with 11 bases in between. CDR3 protein: CASSPQGGNQPQHF. The CDR3 nucleotides are TGTGCCAGCAGCCCCCAGGGCGGCAATCAGCCCCAGCATTTT.

V and J are TRBV29-1 and TRBJ2-5; D is perhaps TRBD2 (6 bases). The ends were cut back, 4 bases at V and 2 bases at J, with 8 bases in the middle. The CDR3 spans 12 residues. Germline lookup yields CDR1 SQVTM and CDR2 ANQGSEA. The CDR3 region has the DNA TGCAGCGTTGCTGGGGGGCAAGAGACCCAGTACTTC. This sequence encodes CSVAGGQETQYF.

The genes are TRBV30 and TRBJ1-2; D is possibly TRBD1 (5 bases). This CDR3 region has 14 residues. The germline CDR1 and CDR2 sequences are GTSNPN and SVGIG (reference sequence). V lost 0 bases and J lost 8, with 16 bases in between. DNA of the CDR3: TGTGCCTGGAGTGTACGGGGGTTGTCGTCCGGCTACACCTTC. As protein: CAWSVRGLSSGYTF.

The chain combines TRBV28 with TRBJ2-3; TRBD2 matches 9 bases. From germline, CDR1 is MDHEN and CDR2 SYDVKM. V shed 5 bases and J 0 bases; nucleotides not matched to a gene: 9. The CDR3 is 17 residues long. Here the CDR3 reads CASSALTLAGSTDTQYF. The DNA of the CDR3 is TGTGCCAGCAGTGCACTTACCCTAGCGGGGAGCACAGATACGCAGTATTTT.

The genes are TRBV11-2 and TRBJ1-1; tentative D call: TRBD1 (5 bases). The germline V gene encodes CDR1 SGHAT and CDR2 FQNNGV. The V end was cut by 2 bases, the J end by 8 bases, with 12 bases between. The CDR3 contains 13 residues. CDR3 sequence reads: CASSLSLQGEAFF. The CDR3 bases are TGTGCCAGCAGCTTAAGCTTGCAGGGAGAAGCTTTCTTT.